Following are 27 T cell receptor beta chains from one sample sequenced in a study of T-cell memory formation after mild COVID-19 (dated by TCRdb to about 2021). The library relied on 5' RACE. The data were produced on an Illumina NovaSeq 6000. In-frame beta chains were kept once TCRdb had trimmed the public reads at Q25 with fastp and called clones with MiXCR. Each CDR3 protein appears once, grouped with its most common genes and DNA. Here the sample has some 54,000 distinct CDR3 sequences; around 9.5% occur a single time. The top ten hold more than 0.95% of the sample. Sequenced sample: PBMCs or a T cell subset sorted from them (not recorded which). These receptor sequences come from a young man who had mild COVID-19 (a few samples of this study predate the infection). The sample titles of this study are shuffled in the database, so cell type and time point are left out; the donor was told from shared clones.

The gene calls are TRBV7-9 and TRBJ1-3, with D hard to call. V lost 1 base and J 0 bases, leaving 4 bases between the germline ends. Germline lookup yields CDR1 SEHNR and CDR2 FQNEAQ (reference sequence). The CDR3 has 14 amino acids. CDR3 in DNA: TGTGCCAGCAGCTTAGATTACTCTGGAAACACCATATATTTT. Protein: CASSLDYSGNTIYF.

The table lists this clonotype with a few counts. The CDR3 reads CASSSQTGNSPLHF. The CDR3 DNA reads TGCGCCAGCAGCTCCCAGACAGGGAATTCACCCCTCCACTTT. The chain links TRBV5-1 to TRBJ1-6, with 7 positions matching TRBD1. This CDR3 contains 14 residues. Germline V gives CDR1 SGHRS, CDR2 YFSETQ. Trimming cost V 3 bases and J 7 bases; bases outside gene matches: 4.

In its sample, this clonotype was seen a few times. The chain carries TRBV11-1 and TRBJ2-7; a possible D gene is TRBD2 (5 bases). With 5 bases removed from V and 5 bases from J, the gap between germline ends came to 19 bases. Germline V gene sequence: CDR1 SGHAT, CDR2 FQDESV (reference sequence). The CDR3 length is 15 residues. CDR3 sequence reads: CASSLSGQKRDEQYV. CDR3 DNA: TGTGCCAGCAGCCTGAGTGGGCAGAAGAGGGACGAGCAGTACGTC.

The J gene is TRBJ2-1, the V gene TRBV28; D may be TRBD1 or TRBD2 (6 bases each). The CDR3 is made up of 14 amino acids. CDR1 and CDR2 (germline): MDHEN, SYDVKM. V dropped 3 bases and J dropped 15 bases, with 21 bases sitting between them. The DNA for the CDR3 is TGTGCCAGCAGTTTGGGGGCAGTTGCGGGGACCGCGTTCTTC. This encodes CASSLGAVAGTAFF. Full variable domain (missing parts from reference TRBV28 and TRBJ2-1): DVKVTQSSRYLVKRTGEKVFLECVQDMDHENMFWYRQDPGLGLRLIYFSYDVKMKEKGDIPEGYSVSREKKERFSLILESASTNQTSMYLCASSLGAVAGTAFFGPGTRLTVL.

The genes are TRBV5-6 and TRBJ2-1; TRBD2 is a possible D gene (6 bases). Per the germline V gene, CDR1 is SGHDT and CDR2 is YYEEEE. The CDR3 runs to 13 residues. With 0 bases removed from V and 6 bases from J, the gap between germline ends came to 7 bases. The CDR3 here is CASSLAGGNEQFF. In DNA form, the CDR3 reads TGTGCCAGCAGCTTGGCCGGGGGCAATGAGCAGTTCTTC.

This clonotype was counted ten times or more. The DNA for the CDR3 is TGTGCCAGCAGCCAAGAGACAGGGGATTACAATGAGCAGTTCTTC. Amino acids: CASSQETGDYNEQFF. V gene TRBV4-2 combines with J gene TRBJ2-1, with TRBD1 identical over 8 bases. The CDR3 runs to 15 residues. CDR1 LGHNA and CDR2 YNFKEQ come from the germline V gene. With V trimmed by 0 bases and J by 4 bases, 2 bases remained unmatched.

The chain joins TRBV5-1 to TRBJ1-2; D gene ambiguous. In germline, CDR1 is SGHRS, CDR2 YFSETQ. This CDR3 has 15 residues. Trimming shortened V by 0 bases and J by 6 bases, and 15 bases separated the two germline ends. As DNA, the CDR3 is TGCGCCAGCAGCTTGGACCGGGCCGACGACCATGGCTACACCTTC. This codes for CASSLDRADDHGYTF. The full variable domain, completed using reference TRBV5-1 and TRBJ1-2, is KAGVTQTPRYLIKTRGQQVTLSCSPISGHRSVSWYQQTPGQGLQFLFEYFSETQRNKGNFPGRFSGRQFSNSRSEMNVSTLELGDSALYLCASSLDRADDHGYTFGSGTRLTVV.

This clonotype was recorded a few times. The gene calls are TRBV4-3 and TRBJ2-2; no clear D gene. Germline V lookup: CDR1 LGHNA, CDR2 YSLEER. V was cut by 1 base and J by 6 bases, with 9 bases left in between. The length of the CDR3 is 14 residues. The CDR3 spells CASSQVGMAGELFF. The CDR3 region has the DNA TGCGCCAGCAGCCAAGTTGGTATGGCCGGGGAGCTGTTTTTT.

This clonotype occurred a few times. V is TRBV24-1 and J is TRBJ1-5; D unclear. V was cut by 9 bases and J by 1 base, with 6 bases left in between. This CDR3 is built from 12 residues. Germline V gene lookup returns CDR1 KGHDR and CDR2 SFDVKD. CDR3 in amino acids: CATQQSNQPQHF. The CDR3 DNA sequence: TGTGCCACCCAACAGAGCAATCAGCCCCAGCATTTT.

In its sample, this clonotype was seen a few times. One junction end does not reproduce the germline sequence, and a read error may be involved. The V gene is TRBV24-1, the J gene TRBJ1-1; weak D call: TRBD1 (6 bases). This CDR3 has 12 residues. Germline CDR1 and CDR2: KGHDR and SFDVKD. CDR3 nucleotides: TGTGCCACCAGCGGACAGAACGCTGAAGCTTTCTTT. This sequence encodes CATSGQNAEAFF.

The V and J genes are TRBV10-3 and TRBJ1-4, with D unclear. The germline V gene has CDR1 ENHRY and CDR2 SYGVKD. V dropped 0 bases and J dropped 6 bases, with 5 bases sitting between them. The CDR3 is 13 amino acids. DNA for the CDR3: TGTGCCATCAGTGAGTCGGAGGATGAAAAACTGTTTTTT. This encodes CAISESEDEKLFF.

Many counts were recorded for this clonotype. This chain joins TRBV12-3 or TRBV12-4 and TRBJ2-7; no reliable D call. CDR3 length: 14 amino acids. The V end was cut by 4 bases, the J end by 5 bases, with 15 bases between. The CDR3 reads CASSSLGRANEQYF. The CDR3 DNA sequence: TGTGCCAGCAGTTCCCTCGGAAGGGCGAACGAGCAGTACTTC.

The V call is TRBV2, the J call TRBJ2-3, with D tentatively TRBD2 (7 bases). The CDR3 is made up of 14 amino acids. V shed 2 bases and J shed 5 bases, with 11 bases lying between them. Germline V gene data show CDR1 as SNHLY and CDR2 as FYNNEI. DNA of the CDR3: TGTGCCAGCAGTGAACCGGGGGGCGGAGATACGCAGTATTTT. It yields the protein CASSEPGGGDTQYF.

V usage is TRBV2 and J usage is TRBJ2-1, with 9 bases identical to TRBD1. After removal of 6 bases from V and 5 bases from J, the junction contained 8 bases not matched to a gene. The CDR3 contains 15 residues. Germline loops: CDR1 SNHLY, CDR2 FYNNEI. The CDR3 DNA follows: TGTGCCAGCAGACCCCGGGACAGGGCACACAATGAGCAGTTCTTC. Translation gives CASRPRDRAHNEQFF.

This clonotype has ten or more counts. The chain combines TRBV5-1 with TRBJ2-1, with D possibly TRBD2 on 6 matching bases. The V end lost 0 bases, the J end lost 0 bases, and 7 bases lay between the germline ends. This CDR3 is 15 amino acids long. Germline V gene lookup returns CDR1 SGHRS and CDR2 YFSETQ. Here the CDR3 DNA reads TGCGCCAGCAGCTTGGACGGGAGCTCCTACAATGAGCAGTTCTTC. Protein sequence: CASSLDGSSYNEQFF.

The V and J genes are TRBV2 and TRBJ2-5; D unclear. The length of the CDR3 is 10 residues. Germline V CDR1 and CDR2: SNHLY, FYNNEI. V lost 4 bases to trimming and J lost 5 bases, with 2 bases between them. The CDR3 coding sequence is TGTGCCAGCAGTGTGGAGACCCAGTACTTC. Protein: CASSVETQYF.

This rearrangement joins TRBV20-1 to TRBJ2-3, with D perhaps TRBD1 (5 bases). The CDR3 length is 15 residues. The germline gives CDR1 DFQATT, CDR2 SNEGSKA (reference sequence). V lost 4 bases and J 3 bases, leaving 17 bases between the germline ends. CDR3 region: CSATPGTGFTDTQYF. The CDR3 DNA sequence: TGCAGTGCTACCCCGGGCACAGGATTTACAGATACGCAGTATTTT.

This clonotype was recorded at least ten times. In DNA, the CDR3 is TGTGCCAGCAGCTTGGGCCTCTCGCGCACAGATACGCAGTATTTT. Its protein is CASSLGLSRTDTQYF. The rearrangement links TRBV7-3 to TRBJ2-3; no clear D. CDR3 length: 15 residues. Germline V gives CDR1 SGHTA, CDR2 FQGTGA. The V and J ends lost 3 bases and 1 base respectively, with 11 bases between them.

The CDR3: CASSYTSTGGYYGYTF. In DNA, the CDR3 is TGTGCCAGCAGTTACACATCTACAGGGGGCTATTATGGCTACACCTTC. This chain connects TRBV6-5 to TRBJ1-2, with 9 positions matching TRBD1. The CDR3 spans 16 residues. The V gene's germline CDR1 is MNHEY and CDR2 SVGAGI. V shed 2 bases, J shed 5 bases, and the junction held 9 bases outside the gene matches.

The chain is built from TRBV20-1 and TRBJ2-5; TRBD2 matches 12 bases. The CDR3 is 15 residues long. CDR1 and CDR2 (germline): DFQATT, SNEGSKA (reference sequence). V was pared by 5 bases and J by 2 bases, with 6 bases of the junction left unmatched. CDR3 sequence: CSAPGLAGTQETQYF. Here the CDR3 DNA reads TGCAGTGCTCCCGGACTAGCGGGGACTCAAGAGACCCAGTACTTC.

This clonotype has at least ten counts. This CDR3 reads CASSADRDGYTF. Here the CDR3 DNA reads TGCGCCAGCAGCGCCGACAGGGACGGCTACACCTTC. The rearrangement links TRBV5-1 to TRBJ1-2; 7 bases are a match to TRBD1. The CDR3 contains 12 residues. Germline loops: CDR1 SGHRS, CDR2 YFSETQ. The J segment lost 8 bases and the V segment lost 4 bases, leaving 5 bases of the junction unmatched.

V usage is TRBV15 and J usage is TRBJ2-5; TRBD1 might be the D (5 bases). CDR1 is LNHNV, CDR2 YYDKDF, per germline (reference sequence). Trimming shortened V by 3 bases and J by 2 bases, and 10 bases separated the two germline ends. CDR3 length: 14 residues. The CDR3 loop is CATSSRQPQETQYF. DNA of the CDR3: TGTGCCACCAGCAGCCGACAGCCGCAAGAGACCCAGTACTTC.

The CDR3: CASSLPARGASTDTQYF. CDR3 nucleotides: TGTGCCAGCAGTTTACCCGCTCGCGGGGCCAGCACAGATACGCAGTATTTT. The chain carries TRBV28 and TRBJ2-3, with D possibly being TRBD2 (6 bases). Germline-derived CDR1 and CDR2 are MDHEN and SYDVKM. The length of the CDR3 is 17 residues. V was cut by 2 bases and J by 0 bases, with 15 bases left in between.

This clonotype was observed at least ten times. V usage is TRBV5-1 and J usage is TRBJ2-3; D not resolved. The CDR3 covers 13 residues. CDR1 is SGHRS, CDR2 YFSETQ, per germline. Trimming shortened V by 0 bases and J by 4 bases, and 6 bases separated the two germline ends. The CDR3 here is CASSLAVADTQYF. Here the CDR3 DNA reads TGCGCCAGCAGCTTGGCCGTCGCAGATACGCAGTATTTT.

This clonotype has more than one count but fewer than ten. The CDR3 DNA sequence: TGTGCCAGCAGTTTAGTCCTCCATGGCTACACCTTC. Its translation: CASSLVLHGYTF. The V gene is TRBV12-3 or TRBV12-4, the J gene TRBJ1-2; D is unresolved. CDR3 length: 12 residues. Trimming took 1 base from V and 6 from J, leaving 6 bases between them.

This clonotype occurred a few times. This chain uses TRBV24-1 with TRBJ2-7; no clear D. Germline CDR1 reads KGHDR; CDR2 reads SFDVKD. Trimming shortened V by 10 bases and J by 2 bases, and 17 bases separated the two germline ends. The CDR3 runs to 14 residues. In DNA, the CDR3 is TGTGCCACGAACCCGGCAGAAAGGGCCTACGAGCAGTACTTC. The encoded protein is CATNPAERAYEQYF.

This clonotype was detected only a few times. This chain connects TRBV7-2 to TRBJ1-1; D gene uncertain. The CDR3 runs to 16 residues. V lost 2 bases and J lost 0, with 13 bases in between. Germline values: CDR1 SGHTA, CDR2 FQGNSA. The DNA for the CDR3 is TGTGCCAGCAGCTTATTGGGGAGCCAGCTGAACACTGAAGCTTTCTTT. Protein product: CASSLLGSQLNTEAFF. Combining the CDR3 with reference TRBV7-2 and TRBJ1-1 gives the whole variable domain GAGVSQSPSNKVTEKGKDVELRCDPISGHTALYWYRQSLGQGLEFLIYFQGNSAPDKSGLPSDRFSAERTGGSVSTLTIQRTQQEDSAVYLCASSLLGSQLNTEAFFGQGTRLTVV.